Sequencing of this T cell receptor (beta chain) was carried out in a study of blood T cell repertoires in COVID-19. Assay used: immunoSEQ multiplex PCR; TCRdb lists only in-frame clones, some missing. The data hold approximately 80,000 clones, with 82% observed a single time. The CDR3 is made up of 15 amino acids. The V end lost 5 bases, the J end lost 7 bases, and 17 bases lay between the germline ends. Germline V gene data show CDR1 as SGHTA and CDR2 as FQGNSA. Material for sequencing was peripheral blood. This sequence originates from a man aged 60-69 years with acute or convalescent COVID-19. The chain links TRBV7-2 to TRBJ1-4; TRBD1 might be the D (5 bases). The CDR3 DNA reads TGTGCCAGCAGCCGCCAGCTAGGCGGGGGTGAAAAACTGTTTTTT. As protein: CASSRQLGGGEKLFF.